The rows below give T cell receptor beta chains drawn from one sample of a study of blood T cell repertoires in COVID-19. Generated by immunoSEQ multiplex PCR, the TCRdb table keeps only in-frame clones and is missing some. The repertoire holds approximately 70,000 clones, with approximately 73% as singletons. The sequenced material came from peripheral blood. All receptors come from a man aged 55 to 70 with COVID-19, enrolled during active disease. Both conserved end residues are part of each CDR3. A D gene is named only where the DNA matches it firmly. Not all rows give a size; the values are once, few, many and, for expanded clones, a class.

D gene,V gene,J gene,clone size,CDR3 protein,CDR3 DNA
TRBD2,TRBV2,TRBJ2-2,NA,CASSGEAGENTGELFF,TGTGCCAGCAGTGGGGAAGCGGGAGAAAACACCGGGGAGCTGTTTTTT
TRBD1,TRBV30,TRBJ1-2,NA,CAWSLTGVGGYTF,TGTGCCTGGAGTCTTACAGGGGTCGGGGGCTACACCTTC
NA,TRBV6-5,TRBJ2-7,NA,CASSYPGHEQYF,TGTGCCAGCAGTTACCCAGGGCACGAGCAGTACTTC
TRBD1,TRBV7-6,TRBJ1-2,NA,CASSSVQGRYGYTF,TGTGCCAGCAGCTCGGTACAGGGGAGATATGGCTACACCTTC
NA,TRBV4-1,TRBJ1-1,NA,CASSQGGTDEAFF,TGCGCCAGCAGCCAAGGGGGGACTGATGAAGCTTTCTTT
NA,TRBV11-1,TRBJ1-5,NA,CASSPGEGQPQHF,TGTGCCAGCAGCCCTGGGGAGGGTCAGCCCCAGCATTTT
TRBD1,TRBV3-1/TRBV3-2,TRBJ1-3,NA,CASRIQGSGNTIYF,TGTGCCAGCAGGATACAGGGGTCTGGAAACACCATATATTTT
TRBD1,TRBV14,TRBJ2-7,NA,CASSLGTGRKQYF,TGTGCCAGCAGCCTTGGGACAGGGCGCAAGCAGTACTTC
NA,TRBV21-1,TRBJ2-1,NA,CASSKVMVLAGYNEQFF,TGTGCCAGCAGCAAAGTTATGGTGCTAGCGGGATACAATGAGCAGTTCTTC
NA,TRBV7-3,TRBJ2-2,NA,CASSLVRAGVGNTGELFF,TGTGCCAGCAGCCTCGTTCGGGCAGGGGTCGGGAACACCGGGGAGCTGTTTTTT
TRBD1,TRBV15,TRBJ1-2,NA,CATSTGTEFPYGYTF,TGTGCCACCAGCACCGGGACAGAATTTCCTTATGGCTACACCTTC
TRBD1,TRBV13,TRBJ2-7,NA,CASSIGQDGVSYEQYF,TGTGCCAGCAGCATCGGACAGGACGGGGTTTCCTACGAGCAGTACTTC
TRBD1,TRBV27,TRBJ2-5,NA,CASKMTGAQETQYF,TGTGCCAGCAAAATGACAGGGGCCCAAGAGACCCAGTACTTC
TRBD2,TRBV18,TRBJ2-1,few,CASSPGSGGAFEQFF,TGTGCCAGCTCACCGGGTAGCGGGGGGGCCTTCGAGCAGTTCTTC
TRBD2,TRBV4-2,TRBJ2-1,NA,CASSQSLSGSSYNEQFF,TGTGCCAGCAGCCAGTCGCTTAGCGGGAGCTCCTACAATGAGCAGTTCTTC
NA,TRBV7-3,TRBJ2-1,NA,CASSLRVGEQFF,TGTGCCAGCAGCTTACGGGTTGGGGAGCAGTTCTTC
NA,TRBV6-5,TRBJ1-1,NA,CASSYNGGDTEAFF,TGTGCCAGCAGTTATAACGGAGGGGACACTGAAGCTTTCTTT
NA,TRBV19,TRBJ2-7,once,CASRAVGDTYEQYF,TGTGCCAGTCGCGCGGTCGGGGATACTTACGAGCAGTACTTC
NA,TRBV6-1,TRBJ2-5,once,CASSEAQFRVGETQYF,TGTGCCAGCAGTGAAGCGCAGTTCAGGGTTGGAGAGACCCAGTACTTC
NA,TRBV5-5,TRBJ2-1,NA,CASSLAIAAYNEQFF,TGTGCCAGCAGCTTGGCCATCGCAGCCTACAATGAGCAGTTCTTC
NA,TRBV7-3,TRBJ2-7,NA,CASSLGVQTPF,TGTGCCAGCAGCCTAGGGGTACAGACACCCTTC
TRBD1,TRBV2,TRBJ2-4,NA,CASRTGMNIQYF,TGTGCCAGCAGGACAGGGATGAACATTCAGTACTTC
NA,TRBV30,TRBJ2-5,NA,CAWSALMDSIRKTQYF,TGTGCCTGGAGTGCCCTTATGGACAGCATAAGAAAGACCCAGTACTTC
TRBD1,TRBV2,TRBJ2-1,few,CASSPGTGSYNEQFF,TGTGCCAGCAGTCCAGGGACAGGTTCCTACAATGAGCAGTTCTTC
TRBD2,TRBV2,TRBJ2-5,NA,CAIGTSGSLETQYF,TGTGCCATTGGGACTAGCGGGAGCCTAGAGACCCAGTACTTC
NA,TRBV10-2,TRBJ2-3,NA,CASSLASLGDTQYF,TGCGCCAGCAGCCTAGCGTCTCTAGGAGATACGCAGTATTTT
NA,TRBV7-2,TRBJ1-5,NA,CATSQGGNQPQHF,TGTGCCACCTCCCAGGGTGGAAATCAGCCCCAGCATTTT
NA,TRBV7-9,TRBJ2-1,once,CASSLDPRGDEQFF,TGTGCCAGCAGCTTAGATCCCAGAGGCGATGAGCAGTTCTTC
NA,TRBV7-2,TRBJ2-7,NA,CASSLAGSSYEQYF,TGTGCCAGCAGCCTGGCGGGGAGCTCCTACGAGCAGTACTTC
NA,TRBV4-1,TRBJ2-4,NA,CASSPFHVDSGNIQYF,TGCGCCAGCAGCCCCTTTCACGTGGACAGCGGAAACATTCAGTACTTC
NA,TRBV7-9,TRBJ1-1,NA,CASSPRIPRGAFF,TGTGCCAGCAGCCCCCGGATTCCTAGGGGTGCTTTCTTT
TRBD2,TRBV5-5,TRBJ2-2,NA,CASSGRLAGASDTGELFF,TGTGCCAGCAGCGGGAGACTAGCGGGGGCCTCGGACACCGGGGAGCTGTTTTTT
TRBD2,TRBV9,TRBJ2-3,NA,CASSVSASGSSDTQYF,TGTGCCAGCAGCGTATCGGCTAGCGGGAGTTCAGATACGCAGTATTTT
NA,TRBV18,TRBJ1-5,few,CASSSGRMDQPQHF,TGTGCCAGCTCATCCGGGAGGATGGATCAGCCCCAGCATTTT
NA,TRBV7-3,TRBJ2-1,NA,CASSPYNEQFF,TGTGCCAGCAGCCCGTACAATGAGCAGTTCTTC
TRBD2,TRBV11-2,TRBJ2-5,NA,CASSFTSGIETQYF,TGTGCCAGCAGCTTTACTAGCGGGATTGAGACCCAGTACTTC
NA,TRBV28,TRBJ2-7,NA,CASSSGIMWDTSYEQYF,TGTGCCAGCAGTTCGGGGATCATGTGGGACACCTCCTACGAGCAGTACTTC
NA,TRBV28,TRBJ2-3,NA,CASSPSGSDTDTQYF,TGTGCCAGCAGTCCAAGCGGGTCTGACACAGATACGCAGTATTTT
NA,TRBV12-3/TRBV12-4,TRBJ1-2,NA,CASTPSGNYGYTF,TGTGCCAGCACCCCTTCCGGTAACTATGGCTACACCTTC
NA,TRBV2,TRBJ2-1,NA,CASKPPNNEQFF,TGTGCCAGCAAGCCTCCCAACAATGAGCAGTTCTTC
NA,TRBV7-5,TRBJ1-2,NA,CARDREPGLGYTF,TGTGCCAGAGACAGAGAACCAGGGTTGGGCTACACCTTC
NA,TRBV30,TRBJ1-5,NA,CAWSGTRGQPQHF,TGTGCCTGGAGTGGAACTAGAGGGCAGCCCCAGCATTTT